The 11 T cell receptor beta chains in this list originate from one sample, sequenced in a study of cytomegalovirus exposure and HLA in healthy donors. Clones were sequenced by immunoSEQ multiplex PCR, and TCRdb holds only the in-frame ones, with some missing. The sample has 70,000 or so clones, approximately 94% seen once. The material sequenced was PBMCs. These receptors were obtained from a woman younger than 35 in good health and CMV-seropositive.

The CDR3 DNA is TGTGCCAGCGACGCCGGGACTGGCAATCAGCCCCAGCATTTT. It specifies CASDAGTGNQPQHF. The chain is built from TRBV2 and TRBJ1-5; D is perhaps TRBD1 (5 bases). Trimming removed 8 bases at V and 2 bases at J, with 13 bases between. The CDR3 sequence is 14 residues long. CDR1 and CDR2 (germline): SNHLY, FYNNEI.

This chain joins TRBV7-6 and TRBJ1-6; 7 bases agree with TRBD1. In germline, CDR1 is SGHVS, CDR2 FNYEAQ. V shed 2 bases, J shed 7 bases, and the junction held 5 bases outside the gene matches. The CDR3 has 15 residues. DNA for the CDR3: TGTGCCAGCAGCTTATCGAGGGACAGCAATTCACCCCTCCACTTT. Translating gives CASSLSRDSNSPLHF.

CDR3: CASIIGAGNEQFF. As DNA, the CDR3 is TGTGCCAGCATCATAGGGGCTGGCAATGAGCAGTTCTTC. The chain joins TRBV6-6 to TRBJ2-1; TRBD1 is a possible D gene (5 bases). V was pared by 7 bases and J by 6 bases, with 13 bases between. The CDR3 is 13 residues long. Germline V gene data show CDR1 as MNHNY and CDR2 as SVGAGI (reference sequence).

This chain connects TRBV6-1 to TRBJ2-2; TRBD1 agrees at 11 bases. The germline V gene has CDR1 MNHNS and CDR2 SASEGT. V was clipped by 4 bases and J by 6 bases; unmatched bases: 4. The CDR3 runs to 15 residues. The CDR3 spells CASSVGQGASGELFF. CDR3 bases: TGTGCCAGCAGTGTCGGACAGGGGGCGTCCGGGGAGCTGTTTTTT.

The chain combines TRBV23-1 with TRBJ2-7, with TRBD2 identical over 14 bases. TRBV23-1 is given ORF status, its function remaining uncertain. The CDR3 covers 22 residues. J gave up 5 bases and V 3 bases, and 24 bases lay outside the gene matches. CDR3 sequence (DNA): TGCGCCAGCAGTCATCCTCGGGGGGACTGGACCGGGACTAGCGGGAGTTTCAACGAGCAGTACTTC. Its protein is CASSHPRGDWTGTSGSFNEQYF.

The genes are TRBV4-1 and TRBJ1-2; 9 bases agree with TRBD1. This CDR3 is 16 amino acids long. Germline V CDR1 and CDR2: MGHRA, YSYEKL. V lost 2 bases and J lost 3; bases outside the gene matches: 7. CDR3 nucleotides: TGCGCCAGCAGCCAAATTTTGACAGGGGGTGACTATGGCTACACCTTC. The encoded protein is CASSQILTGGDYGYTF.

V is TRBV6-6 and J is TRBJ1-5; the D is unclear. Germline CDR1 and CDR2: MNHNY and SVGAGI (reference sequence). The ends were cut back, 5 bases at V and 1 base at J, with 12 bases in the middle. This CDR3 comprises 15 residues. The chain's CDR3 is CASSPLVESNQPQHF. CDR3 DNA: TGTGCCAGCAGTCCCCTAGTCGAGAGCAATCAGCCCCAGCATTTT.

V is TRBV4-2 and J is TRBJ2-3; D may be TRBD2 (6 bases). CDR3 length: 15 amino acids. V was shortened by 7 bases and J by 5 bases, with 19 bases between the two germline ends. The germline CDR1 and CDR2 sequences are LGHNA and YNFKEQ. The CDR3 DNA reads TGTGCCAGCAAGTTTTCGGCGGGGCCGGAAGATACGCAGTATTTT. Translating gives CASKFSAGPEDTQYF.

V and J are TRBV30 and TRBJ2-3; the D gene is possibly TRBD1 (6 bases). V lost 4 bases and J lost 14, with 22 bases in between. The CDR3 extends over 13 amino acids. Germline V gene lookup returns CDR1 GTSNPN and CDR2 SVGIG (reference sequence). CDR3 nucleotide sequence: TGTGCCTGGACTCTAGGTGCAGGGGCCTCTCCGTATTTT. Protein: CAWTLGAGASPYF. Variable domain in full (rest from reference TRBV30 and TRBJ2-3): SQTIHQWPATLVQPVGSPLSLECTVEGTSNPNLYWYRQAAGRGLQLLFYSVGIGQISSEVPQNLSASRPQDRQFILSSKKLLLSDSGFYLCAWTLGAGASPYFGPGTRLTVL.

The chain couples TRBV7-3 to TRBJ2-3, with 10 bases aligning to TRBD2. V trimming: 4 bases; J trimming: 0 bases; junction bases outside the gene matches: 4. Germline CDR1 SGHTA, CDR2 FQGTGA. The CDR3 runs 16 residues. In nucleotides, the CDR3 is TGTGCCAGCAGCTACGGACTAGCGGACAGCACAGATACGCAGTATTTT. Its protein is CASSYGLADSTDTQYF.

V and J are TRBV7-9 and TRBJ2-5; 9 bases align to TRBD2. The CDR3 extends over 15 amino acids. Germline V CDR1 and CDR2: SEHNR, FQNEAQ (reference sequence). The trim removed 3 bases at V and 5 bases at J, leaving 7 bases unmatched. The CDR3 region has the DNA TGTGCCAGCAGCTTTCCCGGGACTAGCCGGGAGACCCAGTACTTC. Encoded protein: CASSFPGTSRETQYF.